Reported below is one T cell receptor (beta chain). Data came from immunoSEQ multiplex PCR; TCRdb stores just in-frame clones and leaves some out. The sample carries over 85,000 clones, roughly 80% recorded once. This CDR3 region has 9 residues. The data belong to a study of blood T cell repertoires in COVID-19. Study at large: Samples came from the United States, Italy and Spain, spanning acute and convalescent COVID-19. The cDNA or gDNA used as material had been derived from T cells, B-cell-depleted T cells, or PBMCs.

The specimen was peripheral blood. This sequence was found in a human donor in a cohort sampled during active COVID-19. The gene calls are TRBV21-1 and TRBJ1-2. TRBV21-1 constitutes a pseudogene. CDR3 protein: CASTPEEFF. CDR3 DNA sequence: TGTGCCAGCACCCCTGAGGAATTCTTC.